This entry concerns a single T cell receptor (beta chain). The antigen is not known. Sequencing used immunoSEQ v3.0 at survey level. This table comes from immunoSEQ multiplex PCR, and its TCRdb copy is limited to in-frame clones, with some not included. The profile shows around 33,000 clones, roughly 85% of them singletons. This sample was taken from a study of long-term antiretroviral therapy in people with HIV. Study as a whole: The 2015 immediate-ART recommendation was preceded by the earliest samples by about a decade.

Study results and caveats: Post-ART samples showed increased diversity that remained below transplant donor control levels. Neither ART adherence, viral resistance nor therapy changes were documented. Among HIV repertoires, CDR3 length ranges were narrower than those of controls.

Germline CDR1 is LNHDA and CDR2 is SQIVND (reference sequence). The CDR3 is 16 amino acids. Trimming took off 3 bases at V and 4 bases at J, with 19 bases between the two ends. This specimen was unsorted PBMCs, taken 0.4 years before starting antiretroviral therapy. This rearrangement joins TRBV19 to TRBJ2-7, with D tentatively TRBD2 (6 bases). The clonotype comes from a man aged 18-30 years with HIV. The DNA of the CDR3 is TGTGCCAGTAGTATTTCCCCGCGGAGGGAGCCTTACGAGCAGTACTTC. Its translation is CASSISPRREPYEQYF. The complete variable domain, with remaining parts taken from reference TRBV19 and TRBJ2-7, reads DGGITQSPKYLFRKEGQNVTLSCEQNLNHDAMYWYRQDPGQGLRLIYYSQIVNDFQKGDIAEGYSVSREKKESFPLTVTSAQKNPTAFYLCASSISPRREPYEQYFGPGTRLTVT.